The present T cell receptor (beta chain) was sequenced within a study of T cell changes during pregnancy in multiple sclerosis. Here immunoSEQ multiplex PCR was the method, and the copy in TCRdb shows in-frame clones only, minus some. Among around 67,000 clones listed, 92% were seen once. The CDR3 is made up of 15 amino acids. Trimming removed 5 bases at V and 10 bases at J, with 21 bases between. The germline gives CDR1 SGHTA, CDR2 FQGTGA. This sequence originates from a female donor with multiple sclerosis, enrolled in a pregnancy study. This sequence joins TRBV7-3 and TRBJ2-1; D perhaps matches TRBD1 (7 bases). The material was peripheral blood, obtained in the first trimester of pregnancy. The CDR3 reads CASSPGTVAGTEQFF. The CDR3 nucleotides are TGTGCCAGCAGCCCCGGGACAGTGGCGGGGACCGAGCAGTTCTTC.